The T cell receptor (beta chain) under discussion was sequenced for a study of identical twins. The V gene end was trimmed by 7 bases and the J gene end by 9 bases; junction bases not matched to a gene: 16. Per germline, CDR1 SGHAT and CDR2 FQDESV (reference sequence). The CDR3 has 16 amino acids. Carrying unique molecular identifiers, the cDNA also gained a universal primer site through template switching. TCRdb redid the calling of the 5' RACE reads with MiXCR, one entry per CDR3 protein. The sample carries about 280,000 distinct CDR3 sequences, under 9.5% recorded once. These records were also assigned to another study, of yellow fever vaccine responses in identical twins.

The sequence was collected from a woman aged 18-29 years in good health. The chain links TRBV11-1 to TRBJ2-1; 9 bases agree with TRBD2. The source material was memory (CD45RO+) T cells sorted from blood. CDR3 region: CASMQSSGSYLGEQFF. CDR3 sequence (DNA): TGTGCCAGCATGCAAAGTAGCGGGAGTTATTTAGGTGAGCAGTTCTTC.